Below are 8 T cell receptor beta chains sequenced from a single sample in a study of CXCR3-negative and CXCR3-positive naive CD8 T cells (dated by TCRdb to about 2019). Study-wide findings and limitations: TRB CDR3s from CXCR3-positive naive cells showed higher hydrophobicity (lower Kidera factor 4), lower energy, and higher strength and volume indices than CXCR3-negative naive cells.

These receptors have no identified antigens. The listed sequencing device is NextSeq 550. The Human TCR Profiling Kit (MiLaboratory) was used to prepare UMI-labeled 5' RACE TRB cDNA libraries. One entry per CDR3 protein sequence results from the TCRdb reprocessing of the reads, with DNA left out. The sample has about 50,000 distinct CDR3 sequences on record. The ten largest clones capture approximately 0.56% of the sample. The sequenced sample consisted of naive CXCR3+ CD8+ T cells from blood. The meaning of the sample's cell subset or site label: CD45RO-CCR7+CD27+CD95- naive CD8+ T cells expressing CXCR3 (TNR3+). These receptors were collected from a human donor in good health. Some clones in this sample may be carry-over from other donors' samples.

V and J are TRBV7-6 and TRBJ2-1; TCRdb returns TRBD2, unconfirmable since there is no DNA. Germline V gives CDR1 SGHVS, CDR2 FNYEAQ. CDR3 length: 15 amino acids. The CDR3 loop is CASSLGAGYYNEQFF.

The V and J genes are TRBV7-9 and TRBJ2-1. Germline V gene data show CDR1 as SEHNR and CDR2 as FQNEAQ (reference sequence). CDR3 length: 15 amino acids. Here the CDR3 reads CASSLAVYPWNEQFF.

V usage is TRBV7-2 and J usage is TRBJ1-1. CDR3 length: 17 residues. CDR1 SGHTA and CDR2 FQGNSA come from the germline V gene. This chain's CDR3 is CASSLALGTALDTEAFF.

The CDR3 sequence: CSVDVDRNYGYTF. The gene calls are TRBV29-1 and TRBJ1-2; TCRdb's assignment of TRBD1 cannot be checked, as there is no DNA. CDR3 length: 13 amino acids. Looked up from germline, CDR1 is SQVTM and CDR2 is ANQGSEA.

This chain links TRBV28 with TRBJ1-2. CDR3 length: 14 residues. CDR1 is MDHEN and CDR2 is SYDVKM in the germline V gene. The CDR3 region is CASSLLSGGRSETF.

The chain joins TRBV7-9 to TRBJ2-7; with no DNA, the TCRdb D assignment of TRBD1 cannot be verified. The CDR3 is made up of 12 amino acids. Germline V gene lookup returns CDR1 SEHNR and CDR2 FQNEAQ (reference sequence). The CDR3 sequence is CASSNRVYEQYF.

The gene calls are TRBV4-3 and TRBJ2-7; TCRdb's assignment of TRBD1 cannot be checked, as there is no DNA. The CDR3 has 15 residues. Germline V lookup: CDR1 LGHNA, CDR2 YSLEER. The CDR3 loop is CASSQGTGASYEQYF.

The rearrangement links TRBV7-9 to TRBJ1-1; there is no DNA to check the TCRdb D call of TRBD1. Germline V gives CDR1 SEHNR, CDR2 FQNEAQ (reference sequence). This CDR3 comprises 13 residues. The CDR3 loop is CASSFVGDTEAFF.